This TCR beta chain was profiled in a study of blood T cell repertoires in COVID-19. The repertoire was sequenced with immunoSEQ multiplex PCR; TCRdb's copy has only in-frame clones and lacks some. Among around 140,000 clones listed, around 89% were seen once. During active infection, Seattle patients enrolled and were then monitored through disease. Trimming pared 0 bases from V and 4 bases from J, leaving 18 bases between. Germline V CDR1 and CDR2: SGHRS, YFSETQ. The CDR3 contains 17 residues. The genes are TRBV5-1 and TRBJ2-3, with TRBD2 as a possible D gene (7 bases). Input material: peripheral blood. This TCR was sampled from a man in his 60s with COVID-19, enrolled during active disease. The CDR3 protein is CASSLALGGGIADTQYF. For the CDR3, the DNA is TGCGCCAGCAGCTTGGCCCTGGGGGGGGGCATCGCAGATACGCAGTATTTT.